This TCR beta chain was sequenced for a study of T cells in Graves' hyperthyroidism and ophthalmopathy. Study-wide results and limits: Blood shared most expanded thyroid clonotypes above 0.001.

Clinical symptoms, serum thyroxine and TRAb, thyroid ultrasound and orbital computed tomography together formed the diagnostic basis. Amplification of TCR beta CDR3 regions was performed using RNA transcripts as template. HTBI primers were the set used in a first-round RT-PCR of the TCR CDR3. TCRdb processed the multiplex PCR reads anew with MiXCR; each CDR3 protein has one entry. The sample has nearly 600,000 distinct CDR3 sequences; approximately 15% are singletons. A note on this clonotype: Its matching antigen is unknown.

CDR3 length: 17 residues. The V gene's germline CDR1 is MNHEY and CDR2 SMNVEV (reference sequence). The V and J ends lost 2 bases and 2 bases, in that order; junction bases with no gene match: 10. Sequencing was performed on blood. The chain carries TRBV27 and TRBJ2-3; TRBD2 matches at 7 bases. The receptor was isolated from a woman younger than 45 with Graves' hyperthyroidism that later progressed to Graves' ophthalmopathy. CDR3 loop: CASSLGASGGSTDTQYF. The CDR3 region has the DNA TGTGCCAGCAGTTTAGGGGCCTCGGGGGGATCCACAGATACGCAGTATTTT.